A single sample gave rise to the 29 T cell receptor beta chains below, sequenced in a study of identical twins. TCRdb recomputed calls from the 5' RACE reads with MiXCR, one row per CDR3 protein. Here the sample spans 450,000 or so distinct CDR3 sequences, 14% being singletons. Another study also made use of these data, one on yellow fever vaccine responses in identical twins.

What was sequenced was CD4+ T cells sorted from blood. The receptors come from a woman aged 18-29 years in good health.

This clonotype was picked up many times. The V and J genes are TRBV29-1 and TRBJ2-5; a possible D gene is TRBD2 (6 bases). Trimming removed 4 bases from V and 5 bases from J, with 11 bases in between. CDR1 is SQVTM, CDR2 ANQGSEA, per germline. The CDR3 sequence is 12 residues long. The CDR3 spells CSVGTSIETQYF. Here the CDR3 DNA reads TGCAGCGTTGGAACTAGCATCGAGACCCAGTACTTC.

This clonotype came up a few times. The J gene is TRBJ1-1, the V gene TRBV5-6; possible D gene TRBD1, 5 bases. V lost 4 bases and J lost 9, with 19 bases in between. Germline CDR1 SGHDT, CDR2 YYEEEE. The CDR3 is 14 amino acids. The CDR3 loop reads CASSTAGGAGKAFF. The CDR3 coding sequence is TGTGCCAGCAGCACGGCGGGAGGGGCAGGCAAAGCTTTCTTT.

A few counts support this clonotype. This rearrangement joins TRBV20-1 to TRBJ2-7; no definite D call. The CDR3 is made up of 14 amino acids. V gave up 0 bases and J gave up 6 bases, with 15 bases separating them. CDR1 is DFQATT, CDR2 SNEGSKA, per germline (reference sequence). The CDR3, as DNA: TGCAGTGCTAGAGATTGGGCACCACCAGGCGAGCAGTACTTC. This codes for CSARDWAPPGEQYF.

This clonotype was seen at least ten times. V usage is TRBV20-1 and J usage is TRBJ2-5; D uncertain. Germline V lookup: CDR1 DFQATT, CDR2 SNEGSKA (reference sequence). V lost 5 bases to trimming and J lost 1 base, with 2 bases between them. This CDR3 spans 10 amino acids. This CDR3 is CSASQETQYF. The CDR3 nucleotides are TGCAGTGCTTCCCAAGAGACCCAGTACTTC.

The rearrangement uses TRBV12-3 or TRBV12-4 and TRBJ2-5, with unresolved D. V shed 5 bases and J shed 5 bases, with 6 bases lying between them. The CDR3 sequence is 11 residues long. The CDR3 DNA reads as TGTGCCAGCAGTGTAAAGGAGACCCAGTACTTC. Translation: CASSVKETQYF.

This clonotype occurred many times. The chain combines TRBV29-1 with TRBJ2-7, with D maybe TRBD2 (5 bases). CDR1 and CDR2 (germline): SQVTM, ANQGSEA. Between the trimmed V and J ends, which lost 4 bases and 0 bases, there was a span of 7 bases. The CDR3 has 12 residues. As DNA, the CDR3 is TGCAGCGTTGTACTAGACTCCTACGAGCAGTACTTC. Protein product: CSVVLDSYEQYF.

This clonotype was seen repeatedly, ten times or more. This chain connects TRBV20-1 to TRBJ2-5, with TRBD2 matching over 8 bases. V lost 6 bases, J lost 5 bases, and 11 bases stayed unmatched. Germline-derived CDR1 and CDR2 are DFQATT and SNEGSKA (reference sequence). CDR3 length: 14 amino acids. The CDR3 sequence is CSASRREVRETQYF. DNA of the CDR3: TGCAGTGCCTCCCGGCGGGAGGTTAGGGAGACCCAGTACTTC.

V usage is TRBV27 and J usage is TRBJ1-2; perhaps TRBD1 as D (6 bases). The V end lost 0 bases, the J end lost 4 bases, and 15 bases lay between the germline ends. CDR1 and CDR2 from the germline V gene are MNHEY and SMNVEV (reference sequence). The CDR3 loop spans 16 amino acids. CDR3 protein: CASSLSRNRASYGYTF. Written as DNA, the CDR3 is TGTGCCAGCAGTTTATCGAGAAACAGGGCCTCCTATGGCTACACCTTC.

The chain is built from TRBV24-1 and TRBJ2-1, with TRBD2 matching over 14 bases. This CDR3 contains 19 residues. Germline-derived CDR1 and CDR2 are KGHDR and SFDVKD. V lost 5 bases to trimming and J lost 4 bases; unmatched junction nucleotides: 12. CDR3 in amino acids: CATSAGGDRTSGRYNEQFF. CDR3 nucleotide sequence: TGTGCCACCAGTGCTGGCGGGGACAGGACTAGCGGGAGGTACAATGAGCAGTTCTTC.

This clonotype was recorded a few times. The V and J genes are TRBV3-1 and TRBJ2-1; D is possibly TRBD1 or TRBD2 (5 bases each). The CDR3 covers 18 residues. Trimming removed 1 base at V and 7 bases at J, with 23 bases between. Germline V lookup: CDR1 LGHDT, CDR2 YNNKEL (reference sequence). The CDR3 bases are TGTGCCAGCAGCCAAGCAAGCCGACGGTATGGGGGATCGAATGAGCAGTTCTTC. Translating gives CASSQASRRYGGSNEQFF.

The chain has TRBV4-3 and TRBJ2-1; TRBD2 matches 10 bases. The CDR3 totals 17 residues. The V gene's germline CDR1 is LGHNA and CDR2 YSLEER. V lost 0 bases and J lost 6; bases outside the gene matches: 8. CDR3 DNA sequence: TGCGCCAGCAGCCAAGATCCAGCGGGAGGGCCGACCAATGAGCAGTTCTTC. Protein product: CASSQDPAGGPTNEQFF.

This chain joins TRBV20-1 and TRBJ2-7, with no clear D. This CDR3 region has 13 residues. Trimming left V 0 bases short and J 0 bases short, with 6 bases between. Germline V gene sequence: CDR1 DFQATT, CDR2 SNEGSKA (reference sequence). CDR3 DNA sequence: TGCAGTGCTAGAGATGACCGCTCCTACGAGCAGTACTTC. This gives the protein CSARDDRSYEQYF.

Judged by abundance, this clonotype is medium-sized. This chain's CDR3 is CASSPMAGGGYEQYF. In DNA form, the CDR3 reads TGTGCCAGCAGCCCTATGGCGGGGGGAGGATACGAGCAGTACTTC. The chain links TRBV7-8 to TRBJ2-7; 8 bases are shared with TRBD2. Germline V gene sequence: CDR1 SGHVS, CDR2 FQNEAQ. The CDR3 loop spans 15 amino acids. V dropped 5 bases and J dropped 4; count of bases not matched to a gene: 10.

The chain is built from TRBV10-3 and TRBJ2-4; the match to TRBD1 covers 9 bases. V lost 9 bases to trimming and J lost 3 bases; unmatched junction nucleotides: 6. Looked up from germline, CDR1 is ENHRY and CDR2 is SYGVKD. The CDR3 extends over 14 amino acids. The DNA for the CDR3 is TGTGCCATATCCCGGGACAGGGACAAAAACATTCAGTACTTC. Its translation is CAISRDRDKNIQYF.

J is TRBJ2-3 and V is TRBV7-8, with 8 bases lining up with TRBD1. This CDR3 is 15 amino acids long. V lost 5 bases and J lost 6; bases outside the gene matches: 10. Germline CDR1 SGHVS, CDR2 FQNEAQ. The CDR3 nucleotides are TGTGCCAGCAGCCCTTGGACAGGGAAAGTGGATACGCAGTATTTT. It specifies CASSPWTGKVDTQYF.

The CDR3 DNA reads as TGTGCCAGCAGCCAAGATTGGGGGACAGTAGGTGGCTACACCTTC. Amino acids: CASSQDWGTVGGYTF. This rearrangement joins TRBV3-1 to TRBJ1-2; 7 nucleotides match TRBD1. J gave up 7 bases and V 0 bases, and 8 bases lay outside the gene matches. The V gene's germline CDR1 is LGHDT and CDR2 YNNKEL (reference sequence). The CDR3 covers 15 residues.

The chain combines TRBV12-5 with TRBJ2-2; D gene unclear. The CDR3 is 11 amino acids. CDR1 and CDR2 (germline): LGHNT, FRNRAP. V lost 4 bases to trimming and J lost 6 bases, with 3 bases between them. The CDR3 coding sequence is TGTGCTAGTGGTTCAGCCGGGGAGCTGTTTTTT. Amino acid sequence: CASGSAGELFF.

This clonotype was counted ten times or more. CDR3 sequence: CASRESRVFNQPQHF. The CDR3, as DNA: TGTGCCAGCAGAGAAAGCCGGGTCTTTAATCAGCCCCAGCATTTT. The chain employs TRBV28 and TRBJ1-5; D is undetermined. The CDR3 is 15 residues long. CDR1 is MDHEN, CDR2 SYDVKM, per germline. V lost 6 bases to trimming and J lost 4 bases, with 16 bases between them.

This clonotype was counted only a few times. The chain uses TRBV6-1 and TRBJ1-1; D gene ambiguous. Germline CDR1 reads MNHNS; CDR2 reads SASEGT. The CDR3 loop spans 14 amino acids. The ends were cut back, 3 bases at V and 0 bases at J, with 8 bases in the middle. The CDR3 coding sequence is TGTGCCAGCAGTGATAATCCCTTGAACACTGAAGCTTTCTTT. Translation: CASSDNPLNTEAFF.

DNA of the CDR3: TGTGCCAGCTCACCAATACCGGGACAGGCTAAATCTGGAAACACCATATATTTT. Amino acid sequence: CASSPIPGQAKSGNTIYF. V and J are TRBV18 and TRBJ1-3, with TRBD1 matching over 8 bases. This CDR3 contains 18 residues. After removal of 2 bases from V and 1 base from J, the junction contained 10 bases not matched to a gene. Germline V gene lookup returns CDR1 KGHSH and CDR2 LQKENI.

At least ten counts were recorded for this clonotype. The genes are TRBV5-5 and TRBJ2-1; 9 bases agree with TRBD2. J lost 5 bases, V lost 0 bases, and 9 bases had no gene match. This CDR3 comprises 17 residues. Germline V gives CDR1 SGHKS, CDR2 YYEKEE (reference sequence). CDR3 DNA: TGTGCCAGCAGCTTGGTTGGTTCTAGCGGGGCCCACAATGAGCAGTTCTTC. It codes for CASSLVGSSGAHNEQFF.

This clonotype has more than one count but fewer than ten. The CDR3 protein is CASSYYVYLRTGWRKVISHNEQFF. The DNA for the CDR3 is TGTGCCAGCAGTTACTATGTGTACCTCCGGACAGGGTGGAGAAAGGTTATATCCCACAATGAGCAGTTCTTC. This chain joins TRBV6-2 or TRBV6-3 and TRBJ2-1; 8 positions agree with TRBD1. The germline V gene has CDR1 MNHEY and CDR2 SVGEGT. This CDR3 has 24 residues. V trimming: 1 base; J trimming: 5 bases; junction bases outside the gene matches: 31.

This clonotype was found a few times. The chain combines TRBV11-1 with TRBJ2-6; TRBD2 might be the D (6 bases). This CDR3 contains 13 residues. Germline values: CDR1 SGHAT, CDR2 FQDESV (reference sequence). Trimming cost V 5 bases and J 6 bases, with 8 bases left between them. CDR3: CASSRGMANVLTF. CDR3 in DNA: TGTGCCAGCAGCCGGGGGATGGCCAACGTCCTGACTTTC.

This clonotype was seen more than once but under ten times. One junction end disagrees with the germline gene, perhaps due to a read error. The chain joins TRBV7-2 to TRBJ2-3, with D unclear. This CDR3 is 16 amino acids long. Germline values: CDR1 SGHTA, CDR2 FQGNSA. The CDR3 region is CASSVAARVGGDTQYF. Written as DNA, the CDR3 is TGTGCCAGCAGCGTAGCCGCCCGGGTGGGTGGAGATACGCAGTATTTT. Variable domain in full (rest from reference TRBV7-2 and TRBJ2-3): GAGVSQSPSNKVTEKGKDVELRCDPISGHTALYWYRQSLGQGLEFLIYFQGNSAPDKSGLPSDRFSAERTGGSVSTLTIQRTQQEDSAVYLCASSVAARVGGDTQYFGPGTRLTVL.

The chain links TRBV5-1 to TRBJ1-3; D possibly corresponds to TRBD1 (6 bases). This CDR3 spans 14 amino acids. In germline, CDR1 is SGHRS, CDR2 YFSETQ. Trimming pared 4 bases from V and 2 bases from J, leaving 10 bases between. The CDR3 nucleotides are TGCGCCAGCAGCGTCACAGGGACTGGAAACACCATATATTTT. This encodes CASSVTGTGNTIYF.

The chain has TRBV19 and TRBJ2-3; D is undetermined. Trimming removed 3 bases at V and 4 bases at J, with 8 bases between. The CDR3 has 13 residues. Germline V gives CDR1 LNHDA, CDR2 SQIVND (reference sequence). CDR3 sequence: CASSMAGADTQYF. The CDR3 nucleotides are TGTGCCAGTAGTATGGCTGGCGCAGATACGCAGTATTTT. Variable domain in full (rest from reference TRBV19 and TRBJ2-3): DGGITQSPKYLFRKEGQNVTLSCEQNLNHDAMYWYRQDPGQGLRLIYYSQIVNDFQKGDIAEGYSVSREKKESFPLTVTSAQKNPTAFYLCASSMAGADTQYFGPGTRLTVL.

The rearrangement uses TRBV3-1 and TRBJ1-5; D is ambiguous. Germline lookup yields CDR1 LGHDT and CDR2 YNNKEL (reference sequence). V was shortened by 5 bases and J by 2 bases, with 10 bases between the two germline ends. CDR3 length: 14 residues. The CDR3 DNA follows: TGTGCCAGCAGCGCTTCCAGCGGCAATCAGCCCCAGCATTTT. Protein: CASSASSGNQPQHF.

This clonotype was counted between two and nine times. This chain uses TRBV20-1 with TRBJ2-7, with D possibly TRBD1 on 5 matching bases. Germline V gene data show CDR1 as DFQATT and CDR2 as SNEGSKA (reference sequence). This CDR3 comprises 13 residues. The V and J ends lost 2 bases and 3 bases respectively, with 11 bases between them. CDR3 protein: CSARQARGYEQYF. The DNA of the CDR3 is TGCAGTGCTAGACAGGCTAGGGGCTACGAGCAGTACTTC.

This clonotype has just a few counts. The chain has TRBV29-1 and TRBJ1-4, with TRBD1 identical over 8 bases. V lost 6 bases to trimming and J lost 4 bases; unmatched junction nucleotides: 13. The length of the CDR3 is 16 residues. CDR1 is SQVTM and CDR2 is ANQGSEA in the germline V gene. The DNA of the CDR3 is TGCAGCGTCCCCGGGACAGGAACAACCATTAATGAAAAACTGTTTTTT. This encodes CSVPGTGTTINEKLFF. The full variable domain, with the rest looked up from reference TRBV29-1 and TRBJ1-4, is SAVISQKPSRDICQRGTSLTIQCQVDSQVTMMFWYRQQPGQSLTLIATANQGSEATYESGFVIDKFPISRPNLTFSTLTVSNMSPEDSSIYLCSVPGTGTTINEKLFFGSGTQLSVL.